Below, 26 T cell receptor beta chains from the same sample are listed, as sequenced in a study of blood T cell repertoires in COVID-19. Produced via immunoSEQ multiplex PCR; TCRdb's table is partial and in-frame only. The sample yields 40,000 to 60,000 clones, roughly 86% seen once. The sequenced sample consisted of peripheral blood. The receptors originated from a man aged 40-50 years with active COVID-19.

CDR3 amino acids: CASNRNFSGGAYGYTF. The CDR3 DNA is TGTGCCAGCAACCGTAACTTTTCAGGGGGCGCCTATGGCTACACCTTC. The chain carries TRBV5-8 and TRBJ1-2; 8 bases are shared with TRBD1. The V gene's germline CDR1 is SGHTS and CDR2 YDEGEE. The trim removed 6 bases at V and 4 bases at J, leaving 14 bases unmatched. The CDR3 contains 16 residues.

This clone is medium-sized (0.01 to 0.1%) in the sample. CDR3 nucleotide sequence: TGTGCCTGGAGTGTAGGCAACAGGCACTACGAGCAGTACTTC. Translated, it gives CAWSVGNRHYEQYF. This sequence joins TRBV30 and TRBJ2-7, with TRBD1 as a possible D gene (5 bases). Trimming stripped 0 bases from V and 3 bases from J, with 12 bases between. CDR1 is GTSNPN, CDR2 SVGIG, per germline (reference sequence). The CDR3 has 14 amino acids.

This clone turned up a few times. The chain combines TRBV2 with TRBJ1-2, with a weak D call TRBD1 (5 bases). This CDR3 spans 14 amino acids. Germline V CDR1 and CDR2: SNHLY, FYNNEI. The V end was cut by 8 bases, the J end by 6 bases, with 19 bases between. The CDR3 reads CASHSVGGEHGYTF. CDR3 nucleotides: TGTGCCAGCCACTCCGTTGGGGGGGAGCATGGCTACACCTTC.

The CDR3 bases are TGTGCCAGCAGACATTCAGGGATAGGGGTTTACGAGCAGTACTTC. Translated, it gives CASRHSGIGVYEQYF. The V call is TRBV3-1 (or the pseudogene TRBV3-2), the J call TRBJ2-7; D possibly corresponds to TRBD1 (5 bases). The CDR3 consists of 15 residues. Germline assignment: CDR1 LGHDT and CDR2 YNNKEL (reference sequence). Trimming removed 6 bases from V and 4 bases from J, with 19 bases in between.

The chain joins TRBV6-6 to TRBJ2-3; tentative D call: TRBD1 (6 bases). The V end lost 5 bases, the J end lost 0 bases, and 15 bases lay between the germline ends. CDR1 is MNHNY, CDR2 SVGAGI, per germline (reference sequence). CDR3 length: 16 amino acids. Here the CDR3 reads CASSTSRQESTDTQYF. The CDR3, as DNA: TGTGCCAGCAGTACCTCGCGACAGGAGAGCACAGATACGCAGTATTTT.

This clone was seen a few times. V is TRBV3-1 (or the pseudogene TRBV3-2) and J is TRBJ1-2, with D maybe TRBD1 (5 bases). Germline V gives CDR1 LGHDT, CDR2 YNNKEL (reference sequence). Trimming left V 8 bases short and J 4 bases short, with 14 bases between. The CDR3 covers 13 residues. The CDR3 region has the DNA TGTGCCAGCGGGAGGGGCAGGAGCTATGGCTACACCTTC. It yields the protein CASGRGRSYGYTF.

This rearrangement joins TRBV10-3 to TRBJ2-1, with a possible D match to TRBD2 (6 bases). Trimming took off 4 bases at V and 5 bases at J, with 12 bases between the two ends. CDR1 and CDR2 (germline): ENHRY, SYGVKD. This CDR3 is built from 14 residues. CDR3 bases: TGTGCCATCAGTGTAGGAGGGTCGGACAATGAGCAGTTCTTC. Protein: CAISVGGSDNEQFF.

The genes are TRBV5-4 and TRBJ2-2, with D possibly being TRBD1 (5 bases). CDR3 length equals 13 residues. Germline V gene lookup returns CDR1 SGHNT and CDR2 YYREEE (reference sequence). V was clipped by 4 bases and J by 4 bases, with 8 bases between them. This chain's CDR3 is CASSLGVTGELFF. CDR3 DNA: TGTGCCAGCAGCCTAGGGGTCACCGGGGAGCTGTTTTTT.

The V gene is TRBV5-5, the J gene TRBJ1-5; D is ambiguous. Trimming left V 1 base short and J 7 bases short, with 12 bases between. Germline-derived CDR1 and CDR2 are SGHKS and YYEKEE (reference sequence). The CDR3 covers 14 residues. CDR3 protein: CASSLWAGFQPQHF. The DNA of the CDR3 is TGTGCCAGCAGCTTGTGGGCAGGATTCCAGCCCCAGCATTTT.

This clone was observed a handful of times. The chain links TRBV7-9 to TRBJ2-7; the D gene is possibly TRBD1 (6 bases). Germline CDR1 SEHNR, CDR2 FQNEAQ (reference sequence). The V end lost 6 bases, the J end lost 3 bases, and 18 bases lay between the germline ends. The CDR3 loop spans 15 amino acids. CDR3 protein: CASSSEQGSNYEQYF. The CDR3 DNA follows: TGTGCCAGCAGTTCTGAACAGGGATCTAACTACGAGCAGTACTTC.

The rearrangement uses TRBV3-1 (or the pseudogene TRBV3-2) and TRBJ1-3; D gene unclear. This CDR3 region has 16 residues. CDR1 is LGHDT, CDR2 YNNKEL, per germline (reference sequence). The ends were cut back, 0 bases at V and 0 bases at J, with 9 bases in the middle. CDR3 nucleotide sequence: TGTGCCAGCAGCCAAGATTGGAGTAGCTCTGGAAACACCATATATTTT. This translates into CASSQDWSSSGNTIYF.

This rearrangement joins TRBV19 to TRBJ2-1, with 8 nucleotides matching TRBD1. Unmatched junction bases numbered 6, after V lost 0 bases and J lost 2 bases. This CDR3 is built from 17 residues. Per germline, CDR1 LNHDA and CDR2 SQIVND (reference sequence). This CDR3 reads CASSIDRTGRAYNEQFF. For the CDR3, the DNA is TGTGCCAGTAGTATAGACCGGACAGGGAGAGCCTACAATGAGCAGTTCTTC.

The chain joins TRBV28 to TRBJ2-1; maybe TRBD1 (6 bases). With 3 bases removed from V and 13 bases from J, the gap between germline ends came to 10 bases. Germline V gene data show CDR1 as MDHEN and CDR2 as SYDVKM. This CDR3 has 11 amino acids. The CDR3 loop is CASSFTGPQFF. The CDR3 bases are TGTGCCAGCAGTTTCACAGGGCCCCAGTTCTTC.

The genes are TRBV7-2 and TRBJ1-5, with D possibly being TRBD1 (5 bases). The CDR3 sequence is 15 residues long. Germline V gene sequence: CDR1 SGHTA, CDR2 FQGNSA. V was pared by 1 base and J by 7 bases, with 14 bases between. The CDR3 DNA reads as TGTGCCAGCAGCTTAGTAGGCAGGGACTTCCAGCCCCAGCATTTT. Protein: CASSLVGRDFQPQHF.

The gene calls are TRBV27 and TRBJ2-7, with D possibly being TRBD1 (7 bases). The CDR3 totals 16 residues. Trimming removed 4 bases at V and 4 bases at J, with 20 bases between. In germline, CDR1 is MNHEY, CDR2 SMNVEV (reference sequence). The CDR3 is CASSSIGQGGIYEQYF. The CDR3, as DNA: TGTGCCAGCAGTTCCATCGGCCAGGGGGGAATTTACGAGCAGTACTTC.

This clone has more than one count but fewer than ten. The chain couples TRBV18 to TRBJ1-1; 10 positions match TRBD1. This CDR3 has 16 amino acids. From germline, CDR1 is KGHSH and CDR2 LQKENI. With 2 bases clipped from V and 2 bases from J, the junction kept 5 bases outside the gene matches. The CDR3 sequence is CASSPETGGSNTEAFF. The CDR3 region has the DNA TGTGCCAGCTCACCAGAGACAGGGGGCTCCAACACTGAAGCTTTCTTT. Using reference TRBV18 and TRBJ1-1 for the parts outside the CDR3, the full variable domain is NAGVMQNPRHLVRRRGQEARLRCSPMKGHSHVYWYRQLPEEGLKFMVYLQKENIIDESGMPKERFSAEFPKEGPSILRIQQVVRGDSAAYFCASSPETGGSNTEAFFGQGTRLTVV.

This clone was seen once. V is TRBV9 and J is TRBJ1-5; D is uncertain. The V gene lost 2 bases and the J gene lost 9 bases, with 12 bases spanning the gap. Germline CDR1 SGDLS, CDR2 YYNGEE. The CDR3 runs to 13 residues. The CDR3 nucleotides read TGTGCCAGCAGCGTCTTGCCGGGTCGGCCCCAGCATTTT. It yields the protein CASSVLPGRPQHF.

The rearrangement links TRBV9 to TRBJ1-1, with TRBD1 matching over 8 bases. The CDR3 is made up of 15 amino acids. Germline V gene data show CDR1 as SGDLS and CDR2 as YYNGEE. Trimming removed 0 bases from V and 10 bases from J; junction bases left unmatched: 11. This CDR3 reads CASSVVPQGAIGAFF. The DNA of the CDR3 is TGTGCCAGCAGCGTAGTTCCCCAGGGGGCTATAGGAGCTTTCTTT.

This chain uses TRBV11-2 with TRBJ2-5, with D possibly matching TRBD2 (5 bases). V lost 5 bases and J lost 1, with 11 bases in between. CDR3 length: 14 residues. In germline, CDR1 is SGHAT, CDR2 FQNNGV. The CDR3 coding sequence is TGTGCCAGCAGCCTTCAAGCGGCCCAAGAGACCCAGTACTTC. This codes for CASSLQAAQETQYF.

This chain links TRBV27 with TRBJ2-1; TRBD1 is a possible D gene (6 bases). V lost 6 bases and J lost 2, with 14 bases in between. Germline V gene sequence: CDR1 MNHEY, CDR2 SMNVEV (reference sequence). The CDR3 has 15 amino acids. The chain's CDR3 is CASRRTGFTYNEQFF. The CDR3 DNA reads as TGTGCCAGCAGACGTACAGGGTTCACCTACAATGAGCAGTTCTTC.

The CDR3 DNA reads TGTGCCAGCAGCTTAGATTCACGCGTGGATACGCAGTATTTT. Translated, it gives CASSLDSRVDTQYF. This sequence joins TRBV11-2 and TRBJ2-3; D ambiguous. Germline CDR1 SGHAT, CDR2 FQNNGV. Trimming left V 0 bases short and J 6 bases short, with 10 bases between. CDR3 length: 14 amino acids. Combining the CDR3 with reference TRBV11-2 and TRBJ2-3 gives the whole variable domain EAGVAQSPRYKIIEKRQSVAFWCNPISGHATLYWYQQILGQGPKLLIQFQNNGVVDDSQLPKDRFSAERLKGVDSTLKIQPAKLEDSAVYLCASSLDSRVDTQYFGPGTRLTVL.

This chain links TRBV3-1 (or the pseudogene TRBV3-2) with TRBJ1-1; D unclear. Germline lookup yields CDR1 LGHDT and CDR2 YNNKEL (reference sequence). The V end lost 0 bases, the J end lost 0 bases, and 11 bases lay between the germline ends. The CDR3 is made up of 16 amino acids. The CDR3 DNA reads TGTGCCAGCAGCCAAGACACAGTTTATATGAACACTGAAGCTTTCTTT. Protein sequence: CASSQDTVYMNTEAFF.

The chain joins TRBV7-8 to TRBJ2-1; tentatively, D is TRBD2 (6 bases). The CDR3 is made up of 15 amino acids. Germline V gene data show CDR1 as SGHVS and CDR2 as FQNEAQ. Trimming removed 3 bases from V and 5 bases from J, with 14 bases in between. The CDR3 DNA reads TGTGCCAGCAGCTTTCCTGCGGGACCAGACAATGAGCAGTTCTTC. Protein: CASSFPAGPDNEQFF.

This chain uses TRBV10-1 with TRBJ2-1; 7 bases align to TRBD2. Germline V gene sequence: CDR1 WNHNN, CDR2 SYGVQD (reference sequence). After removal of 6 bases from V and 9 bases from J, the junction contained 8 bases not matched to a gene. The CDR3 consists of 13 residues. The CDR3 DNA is TGCGCCAGCAGCCCAGGACTAGTGGGTGAGCAGTTCTTC. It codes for CASSPGLVGEQFF.

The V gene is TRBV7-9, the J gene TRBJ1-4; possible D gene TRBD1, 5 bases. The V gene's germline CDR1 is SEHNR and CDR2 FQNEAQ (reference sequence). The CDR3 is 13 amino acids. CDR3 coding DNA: TGTGCATCCCTCCCCCAGGGAGGTGAAAAACTGTTTTTT. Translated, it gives CASLPQGGEKLFF.

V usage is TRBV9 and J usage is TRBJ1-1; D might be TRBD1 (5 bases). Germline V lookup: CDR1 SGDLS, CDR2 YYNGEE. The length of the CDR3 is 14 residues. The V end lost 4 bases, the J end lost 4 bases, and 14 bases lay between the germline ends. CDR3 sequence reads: CASSPQWGGTEAFF. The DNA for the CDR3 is TGTGCCAGCAGCCCCCAGTGGGGCGGCACTGAAGCTTTCTTT.